The following is a T cell receptor beta chain sequence with its context. Its antigen is not identified. TCRdb passed the 5' RACE reads through MiXCR, listing each CDR3 protein once. The table has roughly 240,000 distinct CDR3 sequences, around 32% seen once. The data belong to a study of CD8 T cells in ankylosing spondylitis. General observations from the study: Significantly higher representation of disease-linked clones was reported for matched ankylosing spondylitis synovial fluid. Certain motif variants had earlier appeared in reactive arthritis synovial fluid and blood. For ankylosing spondylitis blood, a TCR beta motif of roughly 8 highly homologous variants appeared characteristic.

Material: blood, either unsorted or a sorted T cell fraction (not recorded which). The TCR was taken from a male donor with ankylosing spondylitis or in good health (not recorded which).

CDR3 amino acids: CASSLEVWESSYEQYF. The DNA of the CDR3 is TGTGCCAGCAGCTTAGAAGTGTGGGAGAGCTCCTACGAGCAGTACTTC. V usage is TRBV7-2 and J usage is TRBJ2-7; D possibly corresponds to TRBD2 (5 bases). The CDR3 spans 16 residues. In germline, CDR1 is SGHTA, CDR2 FQGNSA. Trimming shortened V by 1 base and J by 0 bases, and 13 bases separated the two germline ends.